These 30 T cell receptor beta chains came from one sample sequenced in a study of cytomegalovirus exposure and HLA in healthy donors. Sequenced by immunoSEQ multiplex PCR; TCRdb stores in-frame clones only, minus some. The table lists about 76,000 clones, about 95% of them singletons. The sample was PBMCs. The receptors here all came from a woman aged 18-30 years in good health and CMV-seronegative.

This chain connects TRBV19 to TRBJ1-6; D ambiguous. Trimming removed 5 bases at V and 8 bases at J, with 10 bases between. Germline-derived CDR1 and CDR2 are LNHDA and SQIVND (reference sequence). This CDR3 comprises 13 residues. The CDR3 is CASSPRSHSPLHF. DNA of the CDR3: TGTGCCAGTAGTCCCCGAAGCCATTCACCCCTCCACTTT.

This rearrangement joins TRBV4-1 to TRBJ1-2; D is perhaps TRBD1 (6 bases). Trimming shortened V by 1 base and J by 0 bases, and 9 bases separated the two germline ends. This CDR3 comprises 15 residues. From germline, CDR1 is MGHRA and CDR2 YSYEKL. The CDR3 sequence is CASSQGGGTNYGYTF. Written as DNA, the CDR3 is TGCGCCAGCAGCCAAGGGGGGGGCACTAACTATGGCTACACCTTC.

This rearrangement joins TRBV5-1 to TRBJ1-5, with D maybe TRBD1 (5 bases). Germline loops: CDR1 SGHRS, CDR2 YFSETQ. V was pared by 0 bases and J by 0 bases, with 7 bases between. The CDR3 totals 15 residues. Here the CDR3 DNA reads TGCGCCAGCAGCTTGGAGGGACTTAGCAATCAGCCCCAGCATTTT. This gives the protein CASSLEGLSNQPQHF.

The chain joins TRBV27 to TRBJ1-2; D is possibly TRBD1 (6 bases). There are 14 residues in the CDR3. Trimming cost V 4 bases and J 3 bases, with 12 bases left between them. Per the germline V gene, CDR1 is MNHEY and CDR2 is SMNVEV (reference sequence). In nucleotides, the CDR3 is TGTGCCAGCAGTTATTGGGGGGGCGACTATGGCTACACCTTC. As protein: CASSYWGGDYGYTF.

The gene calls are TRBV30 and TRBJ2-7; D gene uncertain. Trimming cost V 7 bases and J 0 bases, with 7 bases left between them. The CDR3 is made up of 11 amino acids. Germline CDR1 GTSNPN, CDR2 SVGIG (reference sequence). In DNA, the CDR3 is TGTGCCTCGTCGTCCTCCTACGAGCAGTACTTC. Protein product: CASSSSYEQYF.

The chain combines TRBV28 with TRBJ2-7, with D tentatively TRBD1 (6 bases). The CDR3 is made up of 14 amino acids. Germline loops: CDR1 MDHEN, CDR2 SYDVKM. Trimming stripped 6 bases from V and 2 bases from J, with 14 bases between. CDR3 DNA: TGTGCCAGCAGGTCACAGGGAGCCCCCTACGAGCAGTACTTC. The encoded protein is CASRSQGAPYEQYF.

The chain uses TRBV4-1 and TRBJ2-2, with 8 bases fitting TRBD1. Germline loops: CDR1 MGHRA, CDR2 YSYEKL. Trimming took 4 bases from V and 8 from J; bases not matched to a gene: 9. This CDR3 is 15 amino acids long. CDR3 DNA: TGCGCCAGCAGCCGCAGCCCCCAGGGGGCTGGGGAGCTGTTTTTT. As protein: CASSRSPQGAGELFF.

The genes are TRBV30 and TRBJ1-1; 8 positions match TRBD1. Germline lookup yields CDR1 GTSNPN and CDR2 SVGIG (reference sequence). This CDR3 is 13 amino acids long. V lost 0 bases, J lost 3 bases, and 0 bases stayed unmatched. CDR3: CAWSVQGDTEAFF. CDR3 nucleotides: TGTGCCTGGAGTGTACAGGGGGACACTGAAGCTTTCTTT.

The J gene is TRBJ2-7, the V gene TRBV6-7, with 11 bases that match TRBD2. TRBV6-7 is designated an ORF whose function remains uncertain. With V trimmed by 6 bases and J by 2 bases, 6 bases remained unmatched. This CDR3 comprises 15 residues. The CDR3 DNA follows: TGTGCCAGCAGGCGCCCGGGACTAGCGGCCTACGAGCAGTACTTC. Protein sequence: CASRRPGLAAYEQYF.

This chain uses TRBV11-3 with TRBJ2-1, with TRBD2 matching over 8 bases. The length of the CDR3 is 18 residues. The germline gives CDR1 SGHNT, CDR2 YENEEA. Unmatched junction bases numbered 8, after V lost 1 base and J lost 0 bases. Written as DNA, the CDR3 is TGTGCCAGCAGCTTAGGAGATTACGGGACTAGCTCCTACAATGAGCAGTTCTTC. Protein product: CASSLGDYGTSSYNEQFF.

CDR3 nucleotides: TGTGCCAGCAGCCAACTAGCGGGGGGCCGGTTCATCAATGAGCAGTTCTTC. Residues: CASSQLAGGRFINEQFF. This chain uses TRBV7-6 with TRBJ2-1, with TRBD2 matching 12 bases. Germline V gene sequence: CDR1 SGHVS, CDR2 FNYEAQ. V shed 5 bases, J shed 6 bases, and the junction held 11 bases outside the gene matches. This CDR3 is 17 amino acids long.

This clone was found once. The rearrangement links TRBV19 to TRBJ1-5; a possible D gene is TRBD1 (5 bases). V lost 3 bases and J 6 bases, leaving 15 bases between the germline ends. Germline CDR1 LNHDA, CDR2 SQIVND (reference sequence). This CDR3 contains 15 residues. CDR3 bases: TGTGCCAGTAGTATTCAAGCCAGGGCAGGTCAGCCCCAGCATTTT. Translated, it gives CASSIQARAGQPQHF. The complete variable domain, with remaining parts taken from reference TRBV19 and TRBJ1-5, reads DGGITQSPKYLFRKEGQNVTLSCEQNLNHDAMYWYRQDPGQGLRLIYYSQIVNDFQKGDIAEGYSVSREKKESFPLTVTSAQKNPTAFYLCASSIQARAGQPQHFGDGTRLSIL.

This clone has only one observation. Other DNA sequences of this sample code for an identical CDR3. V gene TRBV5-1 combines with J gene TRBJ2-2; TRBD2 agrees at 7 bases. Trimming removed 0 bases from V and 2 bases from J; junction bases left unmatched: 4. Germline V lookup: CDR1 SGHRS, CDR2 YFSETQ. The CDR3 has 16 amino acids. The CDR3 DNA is TGCGCCAGCAGCTTGGTGGCGGGGGTAAACACCGGGGAGCTGTTTTTT. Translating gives CASSLVAGVNTGELFF.

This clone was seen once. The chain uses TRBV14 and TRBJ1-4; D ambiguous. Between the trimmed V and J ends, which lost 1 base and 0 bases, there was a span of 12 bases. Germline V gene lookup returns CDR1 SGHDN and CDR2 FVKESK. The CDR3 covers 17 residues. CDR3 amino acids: CASSQGGWSATNEKLFF. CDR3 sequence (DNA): TGTGCCAGCAGCCAAGGAGGCTGGAGTGCAACTAATGAAAAACTGTTTTTT.

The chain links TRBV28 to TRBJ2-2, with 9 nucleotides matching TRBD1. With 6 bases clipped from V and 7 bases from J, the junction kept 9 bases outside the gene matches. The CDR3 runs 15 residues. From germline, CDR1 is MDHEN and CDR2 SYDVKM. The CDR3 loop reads CASRHTGGSGGELFF. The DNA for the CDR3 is TGTGCCAGCAGGCACACAGGGGGCAGCGGCGGGGAGCTGTTTTTT.

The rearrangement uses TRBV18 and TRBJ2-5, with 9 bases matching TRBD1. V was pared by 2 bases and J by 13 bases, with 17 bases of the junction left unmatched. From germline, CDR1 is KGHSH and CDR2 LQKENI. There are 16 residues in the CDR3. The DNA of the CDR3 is TGTGCCAGCTCACCAAACATCGGGACAGGGTTCTTAGGTCGGTACTTC. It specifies CASSPNIGTGFLGRYF.

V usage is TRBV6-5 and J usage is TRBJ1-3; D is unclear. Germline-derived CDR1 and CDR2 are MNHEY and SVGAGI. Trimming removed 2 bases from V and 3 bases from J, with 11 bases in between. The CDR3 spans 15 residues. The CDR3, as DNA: TGTGCCAGCAGTTACGATATGGCAAGTGGAAACACCATATATTTT. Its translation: CASSYDMASGNTIYF.

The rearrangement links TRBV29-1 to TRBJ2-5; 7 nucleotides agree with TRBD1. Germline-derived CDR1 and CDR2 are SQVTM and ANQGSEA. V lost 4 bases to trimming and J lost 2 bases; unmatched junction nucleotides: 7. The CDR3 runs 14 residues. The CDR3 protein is CSVGYRGRQETQYF. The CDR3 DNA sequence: TGCAGCGTTGGTTACAGGGGAAGGCAAGAGACCCAGTACTTC.

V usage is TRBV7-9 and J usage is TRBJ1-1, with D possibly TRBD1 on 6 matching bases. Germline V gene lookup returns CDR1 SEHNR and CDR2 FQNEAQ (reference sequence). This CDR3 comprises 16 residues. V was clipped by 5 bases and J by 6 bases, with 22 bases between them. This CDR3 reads CASSLLRGGHGAEAFF. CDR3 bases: TGTGCCAGCAGCCTCCTTAGGGGGGGTCACGGGGCTGAAGCTTTCTTT.

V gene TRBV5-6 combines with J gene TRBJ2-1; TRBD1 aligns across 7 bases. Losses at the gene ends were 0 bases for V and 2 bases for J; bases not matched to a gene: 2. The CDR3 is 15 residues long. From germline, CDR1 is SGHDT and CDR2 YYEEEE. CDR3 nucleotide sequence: TGTGCCAGCAGCTTGGGACAGGGCCCCTACAATGAGCAGTTCTTC. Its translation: CASSLGQGPYNEQFF.

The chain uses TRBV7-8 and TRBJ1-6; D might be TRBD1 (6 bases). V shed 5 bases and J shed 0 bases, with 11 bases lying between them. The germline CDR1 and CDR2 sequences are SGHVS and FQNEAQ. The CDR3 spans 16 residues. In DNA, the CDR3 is TGTGCCAGCAGCCTTGGACAGAGCTCCTATAATTCACCCCTCCACTTT. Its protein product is CASSLGQSSYNSPLHF.

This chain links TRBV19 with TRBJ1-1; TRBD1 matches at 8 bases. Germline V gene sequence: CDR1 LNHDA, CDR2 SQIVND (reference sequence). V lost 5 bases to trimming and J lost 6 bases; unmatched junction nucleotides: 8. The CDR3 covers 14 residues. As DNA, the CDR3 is TGTGCCAGTAGTCTCAGACAGGGGTACCCTGAAGCTTTCTTT. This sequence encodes CASSLRQGYPEAFF.

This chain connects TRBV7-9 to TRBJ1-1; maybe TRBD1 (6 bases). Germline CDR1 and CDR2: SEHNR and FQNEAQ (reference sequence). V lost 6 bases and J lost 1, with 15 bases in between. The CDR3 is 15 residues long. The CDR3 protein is CASRNRDTGNTEAFF. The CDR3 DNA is TGTGCCAGCAGAAACCGGGACACCGGGAACACTGAAGCTTTCTTT.

CDR3 residues: CASSFGEGNTEAFF. The CDR3 nucleotides are TGTGCCAGCAGCTTCGGAGAGGGGAACACTGAAGCTTTCTTT. V and J are TRBV7-6 and TRBJ1-1; D unclear. Trimming pared 3 bases from V and 1 base from J, leaving 9 bases between. The CDR3 loop spans 14 amino acids. Germline V gene sequence: CDR1 SGHVS, CDR2 FNYEAQ.

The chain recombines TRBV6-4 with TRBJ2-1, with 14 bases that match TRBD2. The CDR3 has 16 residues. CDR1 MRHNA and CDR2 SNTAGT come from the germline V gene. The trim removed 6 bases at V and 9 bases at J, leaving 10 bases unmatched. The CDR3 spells CASSLTSGGAWSEQFF. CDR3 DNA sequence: TGTGCCAGCAGCCTGACTAGCGGGGGGGCCTGGAGTGAGCAGTTCTTC.

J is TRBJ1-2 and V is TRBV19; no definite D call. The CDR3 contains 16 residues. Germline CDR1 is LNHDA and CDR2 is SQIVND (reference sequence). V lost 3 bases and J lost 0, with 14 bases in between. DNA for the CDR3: TGTGCCAGTAGTATCCAGTTTGTGGAGGCTAACTATGGCTACACCTTC. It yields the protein CASSIQFVEANYGYTF.

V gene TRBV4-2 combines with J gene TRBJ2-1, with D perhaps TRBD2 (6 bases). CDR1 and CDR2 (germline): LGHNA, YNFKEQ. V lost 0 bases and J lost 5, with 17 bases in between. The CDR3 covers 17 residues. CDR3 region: CASSQDSSRGRNNEQFF. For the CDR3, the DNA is TGTGCCAGCAGCCAAGATAGTAGTAGAGGGAGGAACAATGAGCAGTTCTTC.

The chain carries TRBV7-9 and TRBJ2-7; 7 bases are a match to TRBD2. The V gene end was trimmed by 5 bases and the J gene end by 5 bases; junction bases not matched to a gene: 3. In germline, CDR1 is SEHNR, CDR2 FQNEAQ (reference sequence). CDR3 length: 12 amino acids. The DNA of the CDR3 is TGTGCCAGCAGCCTCGCGGGGGACGAGCAGTACTTC. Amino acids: CASSLAGDEQYF.

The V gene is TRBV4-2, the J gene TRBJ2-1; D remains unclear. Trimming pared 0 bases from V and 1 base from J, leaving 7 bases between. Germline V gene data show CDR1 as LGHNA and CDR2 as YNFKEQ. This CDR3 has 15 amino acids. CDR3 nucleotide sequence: TGTGCCAGCAGCCAAGAACTATATTCCTACAATGAGCAGTTCTTC. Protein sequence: CASSQELYSYNEQFF.

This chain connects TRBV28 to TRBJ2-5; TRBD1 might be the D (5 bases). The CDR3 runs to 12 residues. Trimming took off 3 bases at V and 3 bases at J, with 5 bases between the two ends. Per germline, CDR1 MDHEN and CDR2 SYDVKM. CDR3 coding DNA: TGTGCCAGCAGTTTCAGGGAAGAGACCCAGTACTTC. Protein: CASSFREETQYF.